This T cell receptor (beta chain) was obtained from a study of CD4 T cells in relation to SARS-CoV-2 and coronaviruses. Study details: Negative control cultures got HIV-1 Nef peptides or no peptide.

The unexposed donors gave CD4+ T cells in 2011-2018, prior to COVID-19. After ten to eleven days of culture, CD4+ T cells were isolated. Worth noting for this clone: Antigen unknown.

Assay used: immunoSEQ multiplex PCR; TCRdb lists only in-frame clones, some missing. Found here are 15,000 to 25,000 clones, 77% of them singletons; the top ten hold more than 20%. The trim removed 1 base at V and 4 bases at J, leaving 1 base unmatched. Per the germline V gene, CDR1 is MNHEY and CDR2 is SVGAGI. CDR3 length: 15 residues. The V call is TRBV6-5, the J call TRBJ2-1, with TRBD1 matching 10 bases. The source material was CD4+ T cells from PBMCs, cultured in vitro. This clonotype was sampled from a human donor in good health. CDR3 region: CASSYWGQGYNEQFF. The CDR3 nucleotides are TGTGCCAGCAGTTACTGGGGACAGGGGTACAATGAGCAGTTCTTC.